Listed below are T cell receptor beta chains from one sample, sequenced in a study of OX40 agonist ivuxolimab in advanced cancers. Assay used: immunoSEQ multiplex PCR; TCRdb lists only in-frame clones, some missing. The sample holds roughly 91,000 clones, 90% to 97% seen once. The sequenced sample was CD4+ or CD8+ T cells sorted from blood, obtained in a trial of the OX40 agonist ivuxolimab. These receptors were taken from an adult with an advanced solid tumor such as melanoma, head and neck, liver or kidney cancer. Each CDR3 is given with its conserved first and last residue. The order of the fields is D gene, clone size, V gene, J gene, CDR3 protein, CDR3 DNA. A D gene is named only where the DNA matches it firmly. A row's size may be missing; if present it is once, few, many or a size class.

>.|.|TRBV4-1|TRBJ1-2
CASSQDFGSSYGYTF
TGCGCCAGCAGCCAAGATTTCGGCAGTTCCTATGGCTACACCTTC
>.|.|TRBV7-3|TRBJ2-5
CASSLTGSVSGETQYF
TGTGCCAGCAGCTTAACTGGCTCAGTGTCTGGGGAGACCCAGTACTTC
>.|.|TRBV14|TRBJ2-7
CASSPSSYEQYF
TGTGCCAGCAGCCCCTCTAGTTACGAGCAGTACTTC
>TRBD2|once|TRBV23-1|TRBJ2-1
CANPLAGAYNEQFF
TGCGCCAACCCACTAGCGGGGGCGTACAATGAGCAGTTCTTC
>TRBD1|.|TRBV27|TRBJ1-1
CASSLDRAGTEAFF
TGTGCCAGCAGTTTAGACAGGGCCGGCACTGAAGCTTTCTTT
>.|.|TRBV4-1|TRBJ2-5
CASSQDREFLTQYF
TGCGCCAGCAGCCAAGATAGGGAATTTCTGACCCAGTACTTC
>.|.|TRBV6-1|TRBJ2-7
CASSSQGSYEQYF
TGTGCCAGCAGTTCTCAGGGTTCCTACGAGCAGTACTTC
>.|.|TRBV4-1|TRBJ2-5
CASSLAVKAETQYF
TGCGCCAGCAGCCTCGCAGTCAAAGCAGAGACCCAGTACTTC
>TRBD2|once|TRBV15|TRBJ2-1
CATQQREGYNEQFF
TGTGCCACACAACAGCGGGAGGGTTACAATGAGCAGTTCTTC
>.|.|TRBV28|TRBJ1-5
CASTRAYSNQPQHF
TGTGCCAGCACCCGGGCTTATAGCAATCAGCCCCAGCATTTT
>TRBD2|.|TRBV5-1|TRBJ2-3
CASSLETSGSMNTQYF
TGCGCCAGCAGCTTGGAGACTAGCGGGTCGATGAATACGCAGTATTTT
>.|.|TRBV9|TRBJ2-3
CASSPRGVGSNTDTQYF
TGTGCCAGCAGCCCGAGGGGGGTGGGTTCGAACACAGATACGCAGTATTTT
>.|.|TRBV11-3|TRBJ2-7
CASSPDGYEQYF
TGTGCCAGCAGCCCGGACGGCTACGAGCAGTACTTC
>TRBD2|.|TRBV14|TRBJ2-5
CASSRGLALWETQYF
TGTGCCAGCAGCCGAGGACTAGCGCTCTGGGAGACCCAGTACTTC
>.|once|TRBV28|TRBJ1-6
CASSERTSSYNSPLHF
TGTGCCAGCAGTGAACGGACCAGCTCCTATAATTCACCCCTCCACTTT
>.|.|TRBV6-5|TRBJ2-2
CAAMRTGNTGELFF
TGTGCCGCGATGAGGACCGGAAACACCGGGGAGCTGTTTTTT
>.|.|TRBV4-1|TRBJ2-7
CASSQDNRVLYEQYF
TGCGCCAGCAGCCAAGACAACAGGGTTCTATACGAGCAGTACTTC
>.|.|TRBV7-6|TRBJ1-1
CASSSGRTNTEAFF
TGTGCCAGCAGCTCTGGACGGACGAACACTGAAGCTTTCTTT
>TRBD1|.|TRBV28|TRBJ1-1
CASSPTRDSPEAFF
TGTGCCAGCAGCCCGACCCGGGACAGCCCGGAAGCTTTCTTT
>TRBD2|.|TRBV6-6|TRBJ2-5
CASSYSIAGETQYF
TGTGCCAGCAGTTACTCTATAGCGGGAGAGACCCAGTACTTC
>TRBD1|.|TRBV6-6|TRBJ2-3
CASSKSAGGSTDTQYF
TGTGCCAGCAGCAAATCAGCAGGGGGCAGTACAGATACGCAGTATTTT
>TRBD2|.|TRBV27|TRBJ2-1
CASSLVPSGGYNEQFF
TGTGCCAGCAGTCTCGTTCCTAGCGGCGGCTACAATGAGCAGTTCTTC
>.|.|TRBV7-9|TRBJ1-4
CASSFTPGEKLFF
TGTGCCAGCAGCTTTACCCCGGGCGAAAAACTGTTTTTT
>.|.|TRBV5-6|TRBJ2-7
CASSSVAHEQYF
TGTGCCAGCAGCTCAGTGGCCCACGAGCAGTACTTC
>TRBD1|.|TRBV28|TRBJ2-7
CASSFRQGGEQYF
TGTGCCAGCAGTTTCCGACAGGGTGGCGAGCAGTACTTC
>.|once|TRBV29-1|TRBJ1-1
CSVEVLLDMNTEAFF
TGCAGCGTTGAAGTTCTGTTAGATATGAACACTGAAGCTTTCTTT
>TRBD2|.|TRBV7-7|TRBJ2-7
CASSLLGGEEQYF
TGTGCCAGCAGCCTCCTGGGAGGGGAGGAGCAGTACTTC
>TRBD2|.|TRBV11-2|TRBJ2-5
CASSLGPGLEGTQYF
TGTGCCAGCAGCTTAGGGCCGGGACTAGAGGGGACCCAGTACTTC
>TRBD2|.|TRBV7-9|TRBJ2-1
CASSSGLADNEQFF
TGTGCCAGCAGCTCAGGACTAGCGGACAATGAGCAGTTCTTC
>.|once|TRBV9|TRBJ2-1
CASSGNPGLGEQFF
TGTGCCAGCAGCGGTAACCCGGGCCTAGGTGAGCAGTTCTTC
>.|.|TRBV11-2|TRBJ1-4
CASSITGEKLFF
TGTGCCAGCAGCATAACTGGGGAAAAACTGTTTTTT
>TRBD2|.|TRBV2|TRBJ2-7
CASSGNSGRPSYEQYF
TGTGCCAGCAGTGGAAATAGCGGGCGTCCTTCCTACGAGCAGTACTTC
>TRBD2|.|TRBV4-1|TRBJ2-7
CASSQREGPYEQYF
TGCGCCAGCAGCCAGCGGGAGGGACCCTACGAGCAGTACTTC
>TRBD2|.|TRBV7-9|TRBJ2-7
CASSAFGGSGAYEQYF
TGTGCCAGCAGCGCCTTCGGGGGGAGCGGCGCCTACGAGCAGTACTTC
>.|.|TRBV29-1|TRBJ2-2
CSVESAFQNTGELFF
TGCAGCGTTGAATCTGCGTTTCAAAACACCGGGGAGCTGTTTTTT
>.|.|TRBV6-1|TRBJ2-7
CASSHLSYEQYF
TGTGCCAGCAGCCACCTCTCCTACGAGCAGTACTTC
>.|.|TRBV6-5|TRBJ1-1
CASSPETGMNTEAFF
TGTGCCAGCAGTCCCGAGACAGGAATGAACACTGAAGCTTTCTTT
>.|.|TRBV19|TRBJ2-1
CASSTQDRGSYNEQFF
TGTGCCAGTAGTACCCAGGACAGAGGATCCTACAATGAGCAGTTCTTC
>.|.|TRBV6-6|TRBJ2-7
CASSYGIAGNTVAQYF
TGTGCCAGCAGTTACGGGATTGCAGGGAATACCGTGGCGCAGTACTTC
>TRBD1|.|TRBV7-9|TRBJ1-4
CASSLAGGDNEKLFF
TGTGCCAGCAGCTTAGCAGGGGGCGATAATGAAAAACTGTTTTTT
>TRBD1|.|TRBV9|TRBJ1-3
CASSVGTGSSGNTIYF
TGTGCCAGCAGCGTAGGGACAGGCTCATCTGGAAACACCATATATTTT
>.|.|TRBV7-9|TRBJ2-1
CASRDGLAEGGQFF
TGTGCCAGCAGGGACGGACTGGCGGAGGGTGGGCAGTTCTTC
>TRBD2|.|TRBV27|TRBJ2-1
CASSFLLAFDEQFF
TGTGCCAGCAGTTTCTTACTAGCGTTCGATGAGCAGTTCTTC
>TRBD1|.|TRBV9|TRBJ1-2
CASSAQGDQGYTF
TGTGCCAGCAGCGCACAGGGGGACCAGGGCTACACCTTC
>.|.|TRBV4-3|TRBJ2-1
CASSQDGTGALNEQFF
TGCGCCAGCAGCCAAGATGGGACGGGAGCTCTCAATGAGCAGTTCTTC
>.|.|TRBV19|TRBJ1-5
CASSISGGNNQPQHF
TGTGCCAGTAGTATCAGCGGGGGAAACAATCAGCCCCAGCATTTT
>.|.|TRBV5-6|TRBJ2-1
CASSLAEDYNEQFF
TGTGCCAGCAGCTTAGCCGAGGACTACAATGAGCAGTTCTTC
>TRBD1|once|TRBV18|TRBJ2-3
CASSPGTGASTDTQYF
TGTGCCAGCTCACCGGGGACAGGGGCATCGACAGATACGCAGTATTTT
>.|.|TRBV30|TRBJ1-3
CAWSVAVSGNTIYF
TGTGCCTGGAGTGTGGCAGTCTCTGGAAACACCATATATTTT
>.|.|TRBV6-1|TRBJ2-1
CASSEGDYNEQFF
TGTGCCAGCAGTGAGGGAGATTACAATGAGCAGTTCTTC
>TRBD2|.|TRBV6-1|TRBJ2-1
CASSEFRTSGLGDEQFF
TGTGCCAGCAGTGAGTTCCGGACTAGCGGTCTCGGGGATGAGCAGTTCTTC